These 25 T cell receptor beta chains originate from one sample sequenced in a study of shared clonotypes between healthy human individuals. Data came from immunoSEQ multiplex PCR; TCRdb stores just in-frame clones and leaves some out. The sample shows more than 80,000 clones, roughly two thirds of them seen only once. Input material: memory CD8+ T cells sorted from blood. Subset described: CD45RO+ cells pooled with CCR7-negative TemRA cells. The source is a man aged 25 to 40 in good health.

The rearrangement links TRBV21-1 to TRBJ2-7; the D call in the table, TRBD2, was not verified against the DNA. TRBV21-1 is listed as a pseudogene. The CDR3 has 15 residues. This chain's CDR3 is CASSKGREVTYEQYF. CDR3 nucleotides: TGTGCCAGCAGCAAAGGTCGAGAGGTTACCTACGAGCAGTACTTC.

The chain links TRBV7-9 to TRBJ2-3; D call uncertain. CDR3 size: 14 residues. With 0 bases removed from V and 0 bases from J, the gap between germline ends came to 4 bases. Per germline, CDR1 SEHNR and CDR2 FQNEAQ (reference sequence). In DNA form, the CDR3 reads TGTGCCAGCAGCTTAGCGCACAGCACAGATACGCAGTATTTT. Protein: CASSLAHSTDTQYF. The full variable domain, with the rest looked up from reference TRBV7-9 and TRBJ2-3, is DTGVSQNPRHKITKRGQNVTFRCDPISEHNRLYWYRQTLGQGPEFLTYFQNEAQLEKSRLLSDRFSAERPKGSFSTLEIQRTEQGDSAMYLCASSLAHSTDTQYFGPGTRLTVL.

This clone occurred a few times. Different DNA sequences within this sample yield the same CDR3. This chain connects TRBV28 to TRBJ2-7; D gene unclear. The germline V gene has CDR1 MDHEN and CDR2 SYDVKM. The germline V and J ends were trimmed by 5 bases and 3 bases, with 5 bases remaining between them. The length of the CDR3 is 11 residues. This chain's CDR3 is CASSESYEQYF. CDR3 sequence (DNA): TGTGCCAGCAGTGAGAGCTACGAGCAGTACTTC.

The chain has TRBV27 and TRBJ1-3; D gene ambiguous. The CDR3 spans 14 residues. Trimming left V 5 bases short and J 2 bases short, with 10 bases between. Germline values: CDR1 MNHEY, CDR2 SMNVEV (reference sequence). CDR3 DNA sequence: TGTGCCAGCAGTCCCACAAATCCTGGAAACACCATATATTTT. Translating gives CASSPTNPGNTIYF.

V is TRBV20-1 and J is TRBJ2-5; D is unresolved. The CDR3 covers 11 residues. V was cut by 7 bases and J by 2 bases, with 8 bases left in between. Germline V lookup: CDR1 DFQATT, CDR2 SNEGSKA (reference sequence). CDR3 nucleotides: TGCAGTGGGCAGGAACAAGAGACCCAGTACTTC. This gives the protein CSGQEQETQYF.

V usage is TRBV23-1 and J usage is TRBJ1-1, with a weak D call TRBD1 (6 bases). TRBV23-1 is filed as an ORF, its function uncertain. The CDR3 runs 15 residues. V was pared by 3 bases and J by 3 bases, with 14 bases between. The CDR3 DNA follows: TGCGCCAGCAGTCACACCCAGAGGGGGGACACTGAAGCTTTCTTT. This gives the protein CASSHTQRGDTEAFF.

This clone appeared a few times. The chain has TRBV27 and TRBJ2-7, with TRBD2 as a possible D gene (5 bases). V lost 5 bases to trimming and J lost 5 bases, with 10 bases between them. This CDR3 has 12 amino acids. From germline, CDR1 is MNHEY and CDR2 SMNVEV (reference sequence). The CDR3 DNA is TGTGCCAGCAGTAACCACGGGGACGAGCAGTACTTC. Translated: CASSNHGDEQYF.

The chain combines TRBV5-1 with TRBJ2-1, with 8 positions matching TRBD2. The germline V gene has CDR1 SGHRS and CDR2 YFSETQ. The CDR3 has 15 amino acids. V shed 0 bases and J 4 bases; nucleotides not matched to a gene: 3. Written as DNA, the CDR3 is TGCGCCAGCAGCTTGGAGAGCGGGGGATACAATGAGCAGTTCTTC. It translates to CASSLESGGYNEQFF.

In the case of this clone: One junction end disagrees with the germline gene, perhaps due to a read error. The chain recombines TRBV7-7 with TRBJ1-4; tentatively, D is TRBD1 (5 bases). The CDR3 sequence is 13 residues long. The V gene's germline CDR1 is SSHAT and CDR2 FNYEAQ (reference sequence). The chain's CDR3 is CASSLDRNEKLFF. CDR3 DNA: TGTGCTAGCAGCTTAGACAGAAATGAAAAACTGTTTTTT.

This chain links TRBV19 with TRBJ2-1; the D call may be TRBD1 or TRBD2 (5 bases each). The CDR3 loop spans 14 amino acids. Germline loops: CDR1 LNHDA, CDR2 SQIVND (reference sequence). Trimming removed 4 bases at V and 2 bases at J, with 9 bases between. CDR3 region: CASSKGEPYNEQFF. The CDR3 nucleotides read TGTGCCAGTAGTAAAGGGGAGCCCTACAATGAGCAGTTCTTC.

The J gene is TRBJ1-4, the V gene TRBV9; maybe TRBD1 (5 bases). The CDR3 loop spans 15 amino acids. Germline V CDR1 and CDR2: SGDLS, YYNGEE. V was shortened by 3 bases and J by 8 bases, with 17 bases between the two germline ends. The CDR3 region has the DNA TGTGCCAGCAGCGAAACCGGGACTGGGGAGGAAAAACTGTTTTTT. Its protein product is CASSETGTGEEKLFF.

This clone was seen repeatedly, ten times or more. The genes are TRBV11-2 and TRBJ2-1; D unresolved. The ends were cut back, 5 bases at V and 5 bases at J, with 16 bases in the middle. The CDR3 extends over 15 amino acids. Germline CDR1 SGHAT, CDR2 FQNNGV. CDR3 region: CASSPFPTGHNEQFF. The CDR3 coding sequence is TGTGCCAGCAGCCCCTTCCCAACTGGGCACAATGAGCAGTTCTTC.

The chain uses TRBV27 and TRBJ1-5; 7 positions agree with TRBD1. The CDR3 consists of 16 residues. Germline V gene sequence: CDR1 MNHEY, CDR2 SMNVEV (reference sequence). The V and J ends lost 5 bases and 1 base, in that order; junction bases with no gene match: 8. CDR3 region: CASSPLWDSSNQPQHF. The CDR3 coding sequence is TGTGCCAGCAGTCCGCTCTGGGACAGCAGCAATCAGCCCCAGCATTTT.

The chain recombines TRBV28 with TRBJ2-7; 8 nucleotides align to TRBD1. Germline loops: CDR1 MDHEN, CDR2 SYDVKM. This CDR3 has 16 amino acids. Unmatched junction bases numbered 14, after V lost 3 bases and J lost 7 bases. CDR3 bases: TGTGCCAGCAGTTTTCACCTCGGCAGGGGGCCGGGAGAGCAGTACTTC. It translates to CASSFHLGRGPGEQYF.

The rearrangement links TRBV28 to TRBJ2-7; no clear D. Trimming shortened V by 7 bases and J by 5 bases, and 12 bases separated the two germline ends. CDR1 and CDR2 (germline): MDHEN, SYDVKM. This CDR3 region has 12 residues. Here the CDR3 reads CASNLYGNEQYF. The CDR3 coding sequence is TGTGCCAGCAATTTGTATGGGAACGAGCAGTACTTC.

V usage is TRBV10-1 and J usage is TRBJ2-5, with TRBD1 matching 7 bases. The CDR3 totals 14 residues. Germline V gene data show CDR1 as WNHNN and CDR2 as SYGVQD (reference sequence). The J segment lost 7 bases and the V segment lost 3 bases, leaving 8 bases of the junction unmatched. CDR3: CASSEGTDKRTQYF. The CDR3 region has the DNA TGCGCCAGCAGTGAAGGGACAGACAAGAGGACCCAGTACTTC.

J is TRBJ1-2 and V is TRBV7-9, with a weak D call TRBD1 (6 bases). Trimming stripped 5 bases from V and 4 bases from J, with 20 bases between. Germline V gene data show CDR1 as SEHNR and CDR2 as FQNEAQ (reference sequence). CDR3 length: 16 amino acids. This CDR3 is CASSHQQGLVAYGYTF. The DNA for the CDR3 is TGTGCCAGCAGCCACCAACAGGGACTGGTAGCCTATGGCTACACCTTC. Together with reference TRBV7-9 and TRBJ1-2, the CDR3 gives the full variable domain: DTGVSQNPRHKITKRGQNVTFRCDPISEHNRLYWYRQTLGQGPEFLTYFQNEAQLEKSRLLSDRFSAERPKGSFSTLEIQRTEQGDSAMYLCASSHQQGLVAYGYTFGSGTRLTVV.

As to this clone: The sample carries other DNA sequences with the same CDR3. This chain joins TRBV29-1 and TRBJ2-5; D remains ambiguous. This CDR3 comprises 11 residues. V lost 4 bases to trimming and J lost 5 bases, with 8 bases between them. Looked up from germline, CDR1 is SQVTM and CDR2 is ANQGSEA. The CDR3 DNA follows: TGCAGCGTTGGAGGTCGGGAGACCCAGTACTTC. It yields the protein CSVGGRETQYF. The full variable domain, completed using reference TRBV29-1 and TRBJ2-5, is SAVISQKPSRDICQRGTSLTIQCQVDSQVTMMFWYRQQPGQSLTLIATANQGSEATYESGFVIDKFPISRPNLTFSTLTVSNMSPEDSSIYLCSVGGRETQYFGPGTRLLVL.

This clone has a handful of counts. The chain recombines TRBV14 with TRBJ2-2, with D perhaps being TRBD1 or TRBD2 (5 bases each). CDR3 length equals 17 residues. In germline, CDR1 is SGHDN, CDR2 FVKESK. Trimming removed 3 bases from V and 1 base from J, with 15 bases in between. CDR3 nucleotide sequence: TGTGCCAGCAGCCATCCGCCGGGACGGCAGAACACCGGGGAGCTGTTTTTT. Its translation: CASSHPPGRQNTGELFF.

The chain recombines TRBV9 with TRBJ1-2; D remains ambiguous. Trimming cost V 3 bases and J 6 bases, with 12 bases left between them. The CDR3 has 13 residues. Germline-derived CDR1 and CDR2 are SGDLS and YYNGEE. Here the CDR3 reads CASSDGRTDGYTF. The CDR3 DNA follows: TGTGCCAGCAGCGATGGGCGGACGGATGGCTACACCTTC.

In its sample, this clone was seen a few times. The V and J genes are TRBV18 and TRBJ2-2; D is perhaps TRBD1 (6 bases). Trimming shortened V by 6 bases and J by 10 bases, and 18 bases separated the two germline ends. CDR3 length: 14 amino acids. Germline CDR1 is KGHSH and CDR2 is LQKENI. The CDR3 reads CASSPTRDTSELFF. In DNA form, the CDR3 reads TGTGCCAGCTCGCCAACCCGGGACACCTCGGAGCTGTTTTTT.

This clone has only a few counts. This chain connects TRBV7-9 to TRBJ1-1; 8 bases align to TRBD1. The CDR3 is made up of 16 amino acids. Trimming cost V 3 bases and J 5 bases; bases outside gene matches: 11. Looked up from germline, CDR1 is SEHNR and CDR2 is FQNEAQ (reference sequence). The CDR3 here is CASSFHSQGARTEAFF. Written as DNA, the CDR3 is TGTGCCAGCAGCTTTCATAGTCAGGGGGCACGAACTGAAGCTTTCTTT.

This clone is categorized as medium-sized (0.01 to 0.1%). This sequence joins TRBV7-9 and TRBJ2-2, with no clear D. V lost 4 bases to trimming and J lost 3 bases, with 3 bases between them. This CDR3 has 12 residues. CDR1 and CDR2 (germline): SEHNR, FQNEAQ (reference sequence). The CDR3 DNA reads TGTGCCAGCAGCTCAGACACCGGGGAGCTGTTTTTT. Its protein product is CASSSDTGELFF.

The V gene is TRBV7-2, the J gene TRBJ2-2, with 10 positions matching TRBD1. Germline CDR1 is SGHTA and CDR2 is FQGNSA. The CDR3 runs 15 residues. V was pared by 5 bases and J by 5 bases, with 5 bases of the junction left unmatched. The CDR3 DNA reads TGTGCCAGCAGCATCGACAGGGGGCGGACCGGGGAGCTGTTTTTT. This codes for CASSIDRGRTGELFF.

The V and J genes are TRBV29-1 and TRBJ2-2; D unresolved. The CDR3 is made up of 13 amino acids. Germline CDR1 SQVTM, CDR2 ANQGSEA. The V gene lost 7 bases and the J gene lost 4 bases, with 13 bases spanning the gap. The CDR3: CSGIILSTGELFF. CDR3 in DNA: TGCAGCGGGATAATCCTAAGCACCGGGGAGCTGTTTTTT.